These 14 T cell receptor beta chains share one sample of origin, sequenced in a study of Graves' ophthalmopathy and Graves' hyperthyroidism. RNA transcripts were the source from which TCR beta CDR3 regions were amplified. Second-round multiplex PCR followed a first-round RT-PCR using HTBI primers. MiXCR was run by TCRdb on the multiplex PCR reads, yielding one entry per CDR3 protein. The data hold about 500,000 distinct CDR3 sequences, with approximately 37% observed a single time. Material for sequencing was peripheral blood or thyroid tissue (not recorded which). The receptors stem from an adult man with Graves' hyperthyroidism.

This clonotype was detected many times. The chain carries TRBV20-1 and TRBJ2-7, with TRBD1 as a possible D gene (5 bases). The V end lost 7 bases, the J end lost 0 bases, and 13 bases lay between the germline ends. In germline, CDR1 is DFQATT, CDR2 SNEGSKA (reference sequence). The CDR3 consists of 13 residues. As DNA, the CDR3 is TGCAGTGTTCATCAGGGAAGCTCCTACGAGCAGTACTTC. Its translation is CSVHQGSSYEQYF.

This clonotype was seen once. The V call is TRBV7-4, the J call TRBJ1-6; 7 positions agree with TRBD1. The CDR3 is 21 amino acids. Losses at the gene ends were 6 bases for V and 4 bases for J; bases not matched to a gene: 24. CDR1 and CDR2 from the germline V gene are SGHVT and SQSDAQ. The CDR3 reads CASSSSKPGQLTSIYNSPLHF. CDR3 in DNA: TGTGCCAGCAGTTCTTCAAAGCCGGGACAGCTTACATCCATTTATAATTCACCCCTCCACTTT.

V is TRBV10-3 and J is TRBJ2-5; 13 bases are shared with TRBD2. Germline CDR1 and CDR2: ENHRY and SYGVKD. The trim removed 6 bases at V and 2 bases at J, leaving 0 bases unmatched. The CDR3 contains 14 residues. The DNA of the CDR3 is TGTGCCATCAGGACTAGCGGGGGGCAAGAGACCCAGTACTTC. It yields the protein CAIRTSGGQETQYF.

This clonotype was seen many times. The rearrangement uses TRBV20-1 and TRBJ2-5; possibly TRBD2 for D (6 bases). Per the germline V gene, CDR1 is DFQATT and CDR2 is SNEGSKA (reference sequence). Trimming stripped 6 bases from V and 6 bases from J, with 17 bases between. This CDR3 has 13 residues. CDR3 sequence: CSASRDLGQTQYF. The DNA for the CDR3 is TGCAGTGCCAGCCGGGACTTGGGGCAGACCCAGTACTTC.

The V call is TRBV2, the J call TRBJ1-1, with D possibly TRBD1 on 5 matching bases. This CDR3 has 14 residues. Trimming took off 7 bases at V and 1 base at J, with 13 bases between the two ends. Germline CDR1 is SNHLY and CDR2 is FYNNEI. CDR3 protein: CASNGGGQNTEAFF. The CDR3 DNA reads as TGTGCCAGCAACGGGGGGGGTCAGAACACTGAAGCTTTCTTT.

This rearrangement joins TRBV2 to TRBJ2-3; D not resolved. V shed 3 bases and J shed 5 bases, with 18 bases lying between them. The CDR3 has 16 amino acids. The germline gives CDR1 SNHLY, CDR2 FYNNEI. The CDR3 sequence: CASSEGVQIMIDTQYF. DNA for the CDR3: TGTGCCAGCAGTGAGGGCGTCCAAATTATGATAGATACGCAGTATTTT.

This sequence joins TRBV7-9 and TRBJ2-7; D unclear. Germline CDR1 SEHNR, CDR2 FQNEAQ (reference sequence). V was pared by 1 base and J by 2 bases, with 12 bases between. This CDR3 spans 15 amino acids. The chain's CDR3 is CASSLDDRTAYEQYF. CDR3 coding DNA: TGTGCCAGCAGCTTAGATGATCGTACGGCCTACGAGCAGTACTTC.

V and J are TRBV5-5 and TRBJ2-1; tentatively, D is TRBD1 (5 bases). CDR1 is SGHKS, CDR2 YYEKEE, per germline (reference sequence). CDR3 length equals 14 residues. With 2 bases removed from V and 6 bases from J, the gap between germline ends came to 12 bases. The CDR3 sequence is CASSFAGSVNEQFF. CDR3 nucleotides: TGTGCCAGCAGCTTCGCAGGGTCGGTCAATGAGCAGTTCTTC.

In DNA, the CDR3 is TGTGCCAGCAGCGTAACGGGGGACGTCGAGACCCAGTACTTC. This translates into CASSVTGDVETQYF. This rearrangement joins TRBV9 to TRBJ2-5; maybe TRBD2 (6 bases). The length of the CDR3 is 14 residues. V dropped 1 base and J dropped 5 bases, with 12 bases sitting between them. CDR1 is SGDLS and CDR2 is YYNGEE in the germline V gene.

The sample holds a few counts of this clonotype. The chain carries TRBV25-1 and TRBJ2-5; 7 nucleotides agree with TRBD1. The CDR3 has 15 amino acids. V lost 3 bases to trimming and J lost 3 bases; unmatched junction nucleotides: 7. Looked up from germline, CDR1 is MGHDK and CDR2 is SYGVNS. The DNA for the CDR3 is TGTGCCAGCAGTGAGAGGACAGGATCGAAAGAGACCCAGTACTTC. It is translated as CASSERTGSKETQYF.

As regards this clonotype: Possible read error: a much larger clone is one base away. The chain has TRBV5-4 and TRBJ1-1; D perhaps matches TRBD1 (6 bases). CDR3 size: 13 residues. Germline V lookup: CDR1 SGHNT, CDR2 YYREEE (reference sequence). The CDR3 bases are TGTGCCAGCAGACTAGGGGGTAGAACTGAAGCTTCCTTT. Amino acid sequence: CASRLGGRTEASF.

This clonotype was recorded at least ten times. This rearrangement joins TRBV2 to TRBJ2-5; D possibly corresponds to TRBD2 (5 bases). The CDR3 has 20 amino acids. Trimming cost V 1 base and J 1 base, with 25 bases left between them. Germline loops: CDR1 SNHLY, CDR2 FYNNEI. The CDR3 sequence: CASSEGGWGAPITIQETQYF. As DNA, the CDR3 is TGTGCCAGCAGTGAAGGCGGATGGGGAGCTCCTATTACGATCCAAGAGACCCAGTACTTC.

The chain is built from TRBV11-3 and TRBJ2-2; 9 bases match TRBD2. The CDR3 loop spans 17 amino acids. The germline gives CDR1 SGHNT, CDR2 YENEEA. Unmatched junction bases numbered 11, after V lost 6 bases and J lost 3 bases. CDR3 loop: CASRTGLAGAYTGELFF. Here the CDR3 DNA reads TGTGCCAGCAGAACCGGGTTAGCGGGAGCGTACACCGGGGAGCTGTTTTTT.

This rearrangement joins TRBV5-1 to TRBJ2-3, with D tentatively TRBD1 or TRBD2 (5 bases each). The germline V gene has CDR1 SGHRS and CDR2 YFSETQ. The CDR3 contains 14 residues. The V and J ends lost 3 bases and 0 bases respectively, with 8 bases between them. CDR3 sequence: CASSWGPSTDTQYF. CDR3 DNA: TGCGCCAGCAGCTGGGGACCCAGCACAGATACGCAGTATTTT.